This TCR beta chain was profiled in a study of blood T cell repertoires in COVID-19. This clone was picked up one time. Per the study methods: Nucleated cell number was recorded as an estimate derived from reference gene primer amplification. The table came from immunoSEQ multiplex PCR; TCRdb's copy has only in-frame clones and leaves some out. V and J calls and clone size are those listed in that table; D and trimming were worked out from the DNA. The data contain about 20,000 clones, more than 80% of them singletons. The specimen was peripheral blood. The sequence derives from a human donor in a cohort sampled during active COVID-19.

DNA of the CDR3: TGTGCCAGTAGTAGGAGTAGCGGCACAGATACGCAGTATTTT. It is translated as CASSRSSGTDTQYF. The chain combines TRBV19 with TRBJ2-3; a weak D match, TRBD2 (5 bases). Germline V gene data show CDR1 as LNHDA and CDR2 as SQIVND (reference sequence). The ends were cut back, 4 bases at V and 1 base at J, with 9 bases in the middle. This CDR3 is 14 amino acids long.